This T cell receptor beta chain was sequenced during a study of T cell responses to AZD1222 COVID-19 vaccine. Profiling relied on immunoSEQ multiplex PCR, and the TCRdb table lists in-frame clones only, not all of them. Of more than 85,000 clones in the sample, around 92% were seen once. Overall study findings and caveats: Spike-specific TCRs gained breadth and depth after people received two AZD1222 doses.

Details on this clone: Its antigen is still unknown.

V lost 3 bases and J lost 3, with 11 bases in between. This CDR3 has 14 residues. CDR1 SNHLY and CDR2 FYNNEI come from the germline V gene. The sequence derives from an adult in good health. The chain is built from TRBV2 and TRBJ1-1; D may be TRBD1 (5 bases). The sequenced sample was peripheral blood, obtained on day 0 of AZD1222 vaccination. DNA of the CDR3: TGTGCCAGCAGTGATCGGGTAGGGGACACTGAAGCTTTCTTT. This sequence encodes CASSDRVGDTEAFF.